The 17 T cell receptor beta chains given below trace back to one sample, sequenced in a study of blood T cell repertoires in COVID-19 (dated by TCRdb to the early 2020s). Library preparation employed the immunoSEQ multiplex PCR assay. TCRdb took over this immuneACCESS table, retaining in-frame rearrangements with V and J assigned. Such tables are incomplete; in checked studies, under half of the missing clones stem from an unresolved V gene, and the remainder is unexplained. The table for this sample lists 300,000 to 400,000 clones; around nine tenths of them were counted only once. The ten biggest clones cover roughly 3.1% of the sample. The material sequenced was peripheral blood. The receptors stem from a human donor in a cohort sampled during active COVID-19.

The chain has TRBV3-1 (or the pseudogene TRBV3-2) and TRBJ2-5; 8 nucleotides line up with TRBD2. This CDR3 comprises 17 residues. The V segment lost 1 base and the J segment 4 bases; nucleotides outside the gene matches: 11. Germline lookup yields CDR1 LGHDT and CDR2 YNNKEL (reference sequence). CDR3 sequence reads: CASSQGVGREVSETQYF. CDR3 DNA: TGTGCCAGCAGCCAAGGGGTTGGGCGGGAGGTTTCAGAGACCCAGTACTTC.

This clone was seen a few times. The V gene is TRBV25-1, the J gene TRBJ2-2; D may be TRBD1 (5 bases). CDR3 length: 14 amino acids. Trimming took 3 bases from V and 7 from J, leaving 12 bases between them. The V gene's germline CDR1 is MGHDK and CDR2 SYGVNS. Written as DNA, the CDR3 is TGTGCCAGCAGTGATGGGCAGGGAATCGGGGAGCTGTTTTTT. It is translated as CASSDGQGIGELFF. The full variable domain, in which reference TRBV25-1 and TRBJ2-2 provide the parts outside the CDR3, is EADIYQTPRYLVIGTGKKITLECSQTMGHDKMYWYQQDPGMELHLIHYSYGVNSTEKGDLSSESTVSRIRTEHFPLTLESARPSHTSQYLCASSDGQGIGELFFGEGSRLTVL.

The chain is built from TRBV19 and TRBJ1-5, with 9 bases identical to TRBD1. After removal of 6 bases from V and 2 bases from J, the junction contained 8 bases not matched to a gene. CDR3 length: 16 amino acids. Germline CDR1 LNHDA, CDR2 SQIVND (reference sequence). The CDR3 protein is CASSPHRGQGNQPQHF. CDR3 DNA: TGTGCCAGTAGCCCTCACAGGGGGCAAGGCAATCAGCCCCAGCATTTT.

The genes are TRBV2 and TRBJ2-5; 8 bases agree with TRBD2. Trimming at V came to 6 bases and at J to 5 bases, leaving 17 bases not matched to a gene. CDR1 is SNHLY, CDR2 FYNNEI, per germline. The length of the CDR3 is 17 residues. This CDR3 reads CASRGGAGGSGMETQYF. CDR3 nucleotides: TGTGCCAGCAGGGGAGGGGCGGGAGGTTCGGGGATGGAGACCCAGTACTTC.

The chain couples TRBV9 to TRBJ2-1; 7 bases line up with TRBD2. The CDR3 length is 16 residues. V was clipped by 0 bases and J by 6 bases; unmatched bases: 9. Germline lookup yields CDR1 SGDLS and CDR2 YYNGEE. The CDR3 bases are TGTGCCAGCAGCGTAGATGTGGCGGGGGAGCTCAATGAGCAGTTCTTC. It encodes CASSVDVAGELNEQFF.

The gene calls are TRBV6-1 and TRBJ1-5, with D possibly matching TRBD1 (5 bases). Trimming removed 2 bases at V and 1 base at J, with 6 bases between. Per germline, CDR1 MNHNS and CDR2 SASEGT. The CDR3 runs to 14 residues. The CDR3 bases are TGTGCCAGCAGTGAACAGGGCAGCAATCAGCCCCAGCATTTT. Translating it yields CASSEQGSNQPQHF.

This sequence joins TRBV15 and TRBJ2-1; D possibly corresponds to TRBD1 (5 bases). The CDR3 has 13 amino acids. Germline CDR1 LNHNV, CDR2 YYDKDF (reference sequence). The V end lost 0 bases, the J end lost 13 bases, and 13 bases lay between the germline ends. This chain's CDR3 is CATSRDLRQTQFF. The CDR3 nucleotides are TGTGCCACCAGCAGAGATCTTCGACAGACTCAGTTCTTC.

This clone was counted a single time. V gene TRBV28 combines with J gene TRBJ1-1; no reliable D call. Trimming shortened V by 4 bases and J by 7 bases, and 7 bases separated the two germline ends. Germline V gives CDR1 MDHEN, CDR2 SYDVKM. The CDR3 covers 11 residues. This chain's CDR3 is CASSSIDEAFF. Here the CDR3 DNA reads TGTGCCAGCAGTTCCATAGATGAAGCTTTCTTT.

The J gene is TRBJ2-2, the V gene TRBV3-1 (or the pseudogene TRBV3-2); 7 bases match TRBD2. This CDR3 has 16 residues. Per the germline V gene, CDR1 is LGHDT and CDR2 is YNNKEL (reference sequence). The J segment lost 2 bases and the V segment lost 5 bases, leaving 8 bases of the junction unmatched. This CDR3 reads CASSTRTSLNTGELFF. In DNA, the CDR3 is TGTGCCAGCAGCACCCGGACTAGTCTCAACACCGGGGAGCTGTTTTTT.

The chain joins TRBV5-1 to TRBJ2-1, with D perhaps TRBD2 (6 bases). V was clipped by 5 bases and J by 3 bases, with 21 bases between them. The CDR3 has 17 amino acids. Germline V gives CDR1 SGHRS, CDR2 YFSETQ. The CDR3 spells CASRLVGRGSNYNEQFF. The CDR3 bases are TGCGCCAGCAGATTAGTGGGACGGGGGAGCAACTACAATGAGCAGTTCTTC.

The chain links TRBV19 to TRBJ1-3, with TRBD1 matching over 10 bases. The CDR3 covers 16 residues. V shed 6 bases and J 2 bases; nucleotides not matched to a gene: 7. Germline CDR1 LNHDA, CDR2 SQIVND (reference sequence). The CDR3 here is CASSRQGASAGNTIYF. The CDR3 nucleotides are TGTGCCAGTAGCCGACAGGGGGCGAGTGCTGGAAACACCATATATTTT.

The V and J genes are TRBV29-1 and TRBJ2-5; 7 bases fit TRBD2. V was pared by 4 bases and J by 4 bases, with 3 bases of the junction left unmatched. Per the germline V gene, CDR1 is SQVTM and CDR2 is ANQGSEA. The CDR3 spans 12 residues. Written as DNA, the CDR3 is TGCAGCGTTGGGGGAGGGGCAGAGACCCAGTACTTC. It specifies CSVGGGAETQYF. The full variable domain, completed using reference TRBV29-1 and TRBJ2-5, is SAVISQKPSRDICQRGTSLTIQCQVDSQVTMMFWYRQQPGQSLTLIATANQGSEATYESGFVIDKFPISRPNLTFSTLTVSNMSPEDSSIYLCSVGGGAETQYFGPGTRLLVL.

The V gene is TRBV7-6, the J gene TRBJ1-5; maybe TRBD1 (5 bases). Germline CDR1 SGHVS, CDR2 FNYEAQ. V lost 4 bases and J lost 5, with 15 bases in between. This CDR3 contains 15 residues. Written as DNA, the CDR3 is TGTGCCAGCAGCTCAAAATTCGGGGGGGATCAGCCCCAGCATTTT. Protein product: CASSSKFGGDQPQHF.

This chain connects TRBV6-5 to TRBJ1-4; D unresolved. CDR1 is MNHEY, CDR2 SVGAGI, per germline. This CDR3 comprises 13 residues. V lost 2 bases and J lost 11, with 12 bases in between. The CDR3 DNA reads as TGTGCCAGCAGTTACGGGCCCAGTGGGAAACTGTTTTTT. This codes for CASSYGPSGKLFF.

The chain uses TRBV28 and TRBJ2-3, with a possible D match to TRBD2 (5 bases). Germline lookup yields CDR1 MDHEN and CDR2 SYDVKM. Between the trimmed V and J ends, which lost 7 bases and 1 base, there was a span of 15 bases. The CDR3 is 15 amino acids. The CDR3 sequence: CASINGGYRTDTQYF. The DNA for the CDR3 is TGTGCCAGCATTAATGGAGGCTATCGCACAGATACGCAGTATTTT.

This chain's CDR3 is CASSLGGGQGNSPLHF. In nucleotides, the CDR3 is TGTGCCAGCAGCTTGGGGGGGGGACAGGGTAATTCACCCCTCCACTTT. This rearrangement joins TRBV5-4 to TRBJ1-6; TRBD1 aligns across 9 bases. Looked up from germline, CDR1 is SGHNT and CDR2 is YYREEE (reference sequence). This CDR3 spans 16 amino acids. V lost 0 bases and J lost 6; bases outside the gene matches: 4.

The rearrangement joins TRBV6-6 to TRBJ2-6; D gene unclear. V was trimmed by 6 bases and J by 1 base, leaving 13 bases between them. This CDR3 has 16 residues. Germline-derived CDR1 and CDR2 are MNHNY and SVGAGI (reference sequence). The CDR3 region has the DNA TGTGCCAGCAGAGTGGCGGCGGTATCTGGGGCCAACGTCCTGACTTTC. It translates to CASRVAAVSGANVLTF.